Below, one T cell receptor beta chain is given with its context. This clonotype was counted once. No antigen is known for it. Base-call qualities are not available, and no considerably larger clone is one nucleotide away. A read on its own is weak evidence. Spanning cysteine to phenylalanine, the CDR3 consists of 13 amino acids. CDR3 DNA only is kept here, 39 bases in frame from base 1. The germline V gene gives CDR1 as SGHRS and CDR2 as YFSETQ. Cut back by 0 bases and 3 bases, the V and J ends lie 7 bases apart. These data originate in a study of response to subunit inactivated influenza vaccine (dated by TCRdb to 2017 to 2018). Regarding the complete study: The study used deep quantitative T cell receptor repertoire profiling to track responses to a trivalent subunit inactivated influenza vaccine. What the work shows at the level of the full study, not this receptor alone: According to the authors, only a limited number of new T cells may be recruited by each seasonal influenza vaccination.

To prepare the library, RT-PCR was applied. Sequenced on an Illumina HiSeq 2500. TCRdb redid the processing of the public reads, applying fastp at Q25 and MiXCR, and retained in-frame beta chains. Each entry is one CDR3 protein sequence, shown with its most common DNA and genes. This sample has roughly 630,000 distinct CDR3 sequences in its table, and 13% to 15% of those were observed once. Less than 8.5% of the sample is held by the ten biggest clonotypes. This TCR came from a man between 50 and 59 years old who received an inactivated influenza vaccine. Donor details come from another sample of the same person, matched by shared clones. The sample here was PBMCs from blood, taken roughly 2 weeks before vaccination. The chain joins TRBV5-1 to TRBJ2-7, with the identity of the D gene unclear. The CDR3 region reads CASSLELSYEQYF. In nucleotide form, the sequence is TGCGCCAGCAGCTTGGAACTGAGCTACGAGCAGTACTTC. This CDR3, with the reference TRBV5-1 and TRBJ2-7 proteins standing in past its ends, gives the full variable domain KAGVTQTPRYLIKTRGQQVTLSCSPISGHRSVSWYQQTPGQGLQFLFEYFSETQRNKGNFPGRFSGRQFSNSRSEMNVSTLELGDSALYLCASSLELSYEQYFGPGTRLTVT.